The 32 T cell receptor beta chains below come from one sample, sequenced in a study of blood T cell repertoires in COVID-19. Only in-frame clones appear in the TCRdb table, and some are missing; sequencing was by immunoSEQ multiplex PCR. The sample contains fewer than 500,000 clones, around nine tenths of which appear only once. The sample was peripheral blood. Source of these receptors: a young man with COVID-19, enrolled during active disease.

This rearrangement joins TRBV14 to TRBJ2-1; TRBD2 matches at 11 bases. CDR3 size: 14 residues. Germline CDR1 SGHDN, CDR2 FVKESK. The ends lost 4 bases at V and 9 bases at J; junction bases unmatched: 5. The CDR3 is CASSLSGTSGEQFF. As DNA, the CDR3 is TGTGCCAGCAGCCTATCCGGGACTAGCGGTGAGCAGTTCTTC.

The chain joins TRBV14 to TRBJ1-2, with 7 bases fitting TRBD1. CDR3 size: 16 residues. Germline-derived CDR1 and CDR2 are SGHDN and FVKESK. V gave up 4 bases and J gave up 4 bases; unmatched junction bases: 12. CDR3 region: CASSPLATGLRYGYTF. In nucleotides, the CDR3 is TGTGCCAGCAGCCCCCTCGCGACAGGGCTTCGCTATGGCTACACCTTC. The variable domain in full, with the rest retrieved from reference TRBV14 and TRBJ1-2, is EAGVTQFPSHSVIEKGQTVTLRCDPISGHDNLYWYRRVMGKEIKFLLHFVKESKQDESGMPNNRFLAERTGGTYSTLKVQPAELEDSGVYFCASSPLATGLRYGYTFGSGTRLTVV.

The genes are TRBV7-3 and TRBJ2-1; 10 nucleotides match TRBD2. The ends lost 5 bases at V and 6 bases at J; junction bases unmatched: 7. CDR1 and CDR2 from the germline V gene are SGHTA and FQGTGA. The CDR3 covers 15 residues. CDR3 in amino acids: CASSREREGPNEQFF. The CDR3 DNA follows: TGTGCCAGCAGCAGGGAGCGGGAGGGCCCCAATGAGCAGTTCTTC.

This sequence joins TRBV4-1 and TRBJ2-7; weak D call: TRBD2 (6 bases). Germline CDR1 MGHRA, CDR2 YSYEKL. The CDR3 runs to 16 residues. The V end was cut by 1 base, the J end by 6 bases, with 19 bases between. DNA of the CDR3: TGCGCCAGCAGCCAAGCCAACCTCGGGAGCCTCCTCGAGCAGTACTTC. Amino acid sequence: CASSQANLGSLLEQYF.

The chain combines TRBV6-5 with TRBJ2-3, with D perhaps TRBD2 (6 bases). With 5 bases removed from V and 7 bases from J, the gap between germline ends came to 13 bases. CDR3 length equals 13 residues. Germline V gene lookup returns CDR1 MNHEY and CDR2 SVGAGI. DNA of the CDR3: TGTGCCAGCAGTCGGCTTGGGGGGAATACGCAGTATTTT. This gives the protein CASSRLGGNTQYF.

Concerning this clone: This same CDR3 is encoded by further DNA sequences in the sample. This sequence joins TRBV5-1 and TRBJ1-2, with a tentative D call TRBD1 (5 bases). V gave up 4 bases and J gave up 1 base, with 14 bases separating them. This CDR3 spans 15 amino acids. The germline gives CDR1 SGHRS, CDR2 YFSETQ. In DNA, the CDR3 is TGCGCCAGCAGCAGAACAGGTGGGAATAACTATGGCTACACCTTC. Translating it yields CASSRTGGNNYGYTF.

The J gene is TRBJ1-2, the V gene TRBV9; D is possibly TRBD1 (6 bases). The germline gives CDR1 SGDLS, CDR2 YYNGEE. The length of the CDR3 is 18 residues. The V and J ends lost 2 bases and 2 bases respectively, with 22 bases between them. DNA of the CDR3: TGTGCCAGCAGCGTTTACAGGGAGCGGGGTCCGATAAACTATGGCTACACCTTC. As protein: CASSVYRERGPINYGYTF.

The V call is TRBV7-2, the J call TRBJ2-5; 7 bases line up with TRBD2. Germline CDR1 SGHTA, CDR2 FQGNSA. The CDR3 loop spans 16 amino acids. V was pared by 5 bases and J by 7 bases, with 16 bases of the junction left unmatched. CDR3 coding DNA: TGTGCCAGCAGCCCGGGGGGTGGCGAAGTTCTTGCGACCCAGTACTTC. The encoded protein is CASSPGGGEVLATQYF.

The rearrangement links TRBV6-5 to TRBJ2-1; 12 bases are shared with TRBD2. With V trimmed by 7 bases and J by 7 bases, 5 bases remained unmatched. Germline CDR1 MNHEY, CDR2 SVGAGI. The CDR3 sequence is 14 residues long. Here the CDR3 reads CASNLAGGPNEQFF. CDR3 bases: TGTGCCAGCAACCTAGCGGGGGGGCCAAATGAGCAGTTCTTC.

The chain is built from TRBV5-1 and TRBJ2-2; 8 nucleotides agree with TRBD1. The ends lost 5 bases at V and 7 bases at J; junction bases unmatched: 7. From germline, CDR1 is SGHRS and CDR2 YFSETQ. The length of the CDR3 is 14 residues. CDR3 bases: TGCGCCAGCAGTGGACAGGGTCCTGTCGGGGAGCTGTTTTTT. This gives the protein CASSGQGPVGELFF.

The rearrangement joins TRBV5-4 to TRBJ2-5; perhaps TRBD1 as D (6 bases). The CDR3 spans 14 residues. Germline V CDR1 and CDR2: SGHNT, YYREEE (reference sequence). The V and J ends lost 3 bases and 1 base respectively, with 10 bases between them. CDR3 residues: CASSSGHLQETQYF. The CDR3 region has the DNA TGTGCCAGCAGCTCGGGACACCTCCAAGAGACCCAGTACTTC.

V usage is TRBV27 and J usage is TRBJ2-5; TRBD1 is a possible D gene (5 bases). Germline values: CDR1 MNHEY, CDR2 SMNVEV (reference sequence). V shed 6 bases and J shed 11 bases, with 25 bases lying between them. The CDR3 is 15 residues long. CDR3 protein: CASSLAGPPSFGQYF. CDR3 in DNA: TGTGCCAGCAGCTTAGCAGGGCCCCCAAGTTTTGGACAGTACTTC.

J is TRBJ2-7 and V is TRBV6-5; D is possibly TRBD1 (6 bases). Germline V gene sequence: CDR1 MNHEY, CDR2 SVGAGI. V dropped 8 bases and J dropped 0 bases, with 17 bases sitting between them. This CDR3 has 15 residues. CDR3 DNA sequence: TGTGCCAGCCTTAACACAGGGTTACTCTCCTACGAGCAGTACTTC. This encodes CASLNTGLLSYEQYF.

The rearrangement joins TRBV5-4 to TRBJ2-1; 10 bases map to TRBD2. In germline, CDR1 is SGHNT, CDR2 YYREEE (reference sequence). V trimming: 9 bases; J trimming: 7 bases; junction bases outside the gene matches: 7. This CDR3 spans 13 amino acids. The CDR3 loop reads CAIAGGYSNEQFF. CDR3 DNA: TGTGCCATAGCGGGAGGCTATTCAAATGAGCAGTTCTTC.

V gene TRBV5-1 combines with J gene TRBJ2-3, with 7 bases that match TRBD2. V dropped 5 bases and J dropped 0; count of bases not matched to a gene: 3. The CDR3 consists of 14 residues. CDR1 is SGHRS and CDR2 is YFSETQ in the germline V gene. The CDR3 protein is CASSSTSSTDTQYF. The CDR3 DNA reads as TGCGCCAGCAGTTCGACTAGCAGCACAGATACGCAGTATTTT.

J is TRBJ2-7 and V is TRBV14; D perhaps matches TRBD2 (5 bases). V dropped 0 bases and J dropped 1 base, with 7 bases sitting between them. Germline V gives CDR1 SGHDN, CDR2 FVKESK. The length of the CDR3 is 14 residues. CDR3 residues: CASSQEEGSYEQYF. The CDR3 DNA is TGTGCCAGCAGCCAAGAAGAGGGTTCCTACGAGCAGTACTTC.

The CDR3 loop reads CASSQLQGYEQFF. The CDR3 region has the DNA TGTGCCAGCAGCCAACTACAGGGGTATGAGCAGTTCTTC. The chain links TRBV3-1 (or the pseudogene TRBV3-2) to TRBJ2-1; 7 bases fit TRBD1. This CDR3 spans 13 amino acids. From germline, CDR1 is LGHDT and CDR2 YNNKEL (reference sequence). Unmatched junction bases numbered 3, after V lost 2 bases and J lost 8 bases.

V and J are TRBV18 and TRBJ1-4; D is undetermined. The CDR3 has 16 residues. Deletions cut 3 bases from V and 0 bases from J, with 11 bases between. The germline V gene has CDR1 KGHSH and CDR2 LQKENI. For the CDR3, the DNA is TGTGCCAGCTCACCTCTAGGAGGCGCAACTAATGAAAAACTGTTTTTT. Protein product: CASSPLGGATNEKLFF.

The rearrangement links TRBV9 to TRBJ1-2; D may be TRBD1 (6 bases). Germline V CDR1 and CDR2: SGDLS, YYNGEE. The CDR3 totals 15 residues. The ends were cut back, 10 bases at V and 4 bases at J, with 23 bases in the middle. CDR3 region: CAALGLWTDLYGYTF. The CDR3 DNA reads as TGTGCCGCGCTGGGGCTTTGGACAGATCTCTATGGCTACACCTTC.

In this sample, this clone turned up a few times. This rearrangement joins TRBV19 to TRBJ2-2; maybe TRBD1 (6 bases). V shed 3 bases and J shed 4 bases, with 12 bases lying between them. CDR1 LNHDA and CDR2 SQIVND come from the germline V gene (reference sequence). The length of the CDR3 is 15 residues. The CDR3: CASSISRGSTGELFF. Here the CDR3 DNA reads TGTGCCAGTAGTATCTCCAGGGGTAGCACCGGGGAGCTGTTTTTT.

V is TRBV20-1 and J is TRBJ2-1, with TRBD1 as a possible D gene (6 bases). V was trimmed by 3 bases and J by 5 bases, leaving 11 bases between them. Per the germline V gene, CDR1 is DFQATT and CDR2 is SNEGSKA (reference sequence). The CDR3 loop spans 13 amino acids. The CDR3 DNA is TGCAGTGCTAGTACAGGGTCCAACAATGAGCAGTTCTTC. Translation: CSASTGSNNEQFF.

V gene TRBV3-1 (or the pseudogene TRBV3-2) combines with J gene TRBJ1-1; TRBD1 matches 7 bases. The germline CDR1 and CDR2 sequences are LGHDT and YNNKEL (reference sequence). With V trimmed by 7 bases and J by 0 bases, 5 bases remained unmatched. CDR3 size: 14 residues. CDR3 region: CASTLGQLNTEAFF. The CDR3 region has the DNA TGTGCCAGCACCCTGGGACAGTTGAACACTGAAGCTTTCTTT.

The rearrangement links TRBV6-5 to TRBJ1-5, with D hard to call. The length of the CDR3 is 12 residues. With 10 bases removed from V and 1 base from J, the gap between germline ends came to 8 bases. Germline CDR1 and CDR2: MNHEY and SVGAGI. The CDR3 coding sequence is TGTGCCACGGACTGGAGCAATCAGCCCCAGCATTTT. It translates to CATDWSNQPQHF.

The chain is built from TRBV19 and TRBJ1-2; possibly TRBD1 for D (6 bases). The V gene's germline CDR1 is LNHDA and CDR2 SQIVND (reference sequence). This CDR3 has 13 residues. Trimming left V 3 bases short and J 7 bases short, with 12 bases between. Here the CDR3 reads CASSIRGTSGYTF. CDR3 nucleotides: TGTGCCAGTAGTATCAGGGGAACTAGTGGCTACACCTTC.

The J gene is TRBJ2-3, the V gene TRBV11-3; D gene ambiguous. In germline, CDR1 is SGHNT, CDR2 YENEEA. The CDR3 runs 16 residues. V lost 0 bases to trimming and J lost 5 bases, with 15 bases between them. CDR3 amino acids: CASSLEPSFRQDTQYF. CDR3 in DNA: TGTGCCAGCAGCTTAGAACCCTCGTTCAGGCAAGATACGCAGTATTTT.

The chain links TRBV7-9 to TRBJ2-7, with TRBD1 matching over 7 bases. The CDR3 is 14 residues long. V trimming: 4 bases; J trimming: 5 bases; junction bases outside the gene matches: 8. Germline V gene lookup returns CDR1 SEHNR and CDR2 FQNEAQ (reference sequence). The CDR3 nucleotides are TGTGCCAGCAGCTCGCCGGGACAGTCCCACGAGCAGTACTTC. Its protein is CASSSPGQSHEQYF.

The rearrangement uses TRBV6-5 and TRBJ1-2, with 8 bases identical to TRBD1. From germline, CDR1 is MNHEY and CDR2 SVGAGI. J lost 6 bases, V lost 7 bases, and 7 bases had no gene match. CDR3 length: 13 residues. CDR3 protein: CASKTPGGNGYTF. The CDR3 region has the DNA TGTGCCAGCAAAACCCCAGGGGGCAATGGCTACACCTTC.

The rearrangement links TRBV12-3 or TRBV12-4 to TRBJ2-5; 7 positions agree with TRBD2. This CDR3 spans 13 amino acids. J was trimmed by 5 bases and V by 7 bases; bases with no gene match: 7. CDR3 bases: TGTGCCAGCAACTCTGGGGAGGGGGAGACCCAGTACTTC. The encoded protein is CASNSGEGETQYF.

The chain is built from TRBV29-1 and TRBJ1-5; the D gene is possibly TRBD1 (5 bases). The V gene lost 4 bases and the J gene lost 5 bases, with 12 bases spanning the gap. CDR1 and CDR2 (germline): SQVTM, ANQGSEA. This CDR3 comprises 13 residues. The CDR3 coding sequence is TGCAGCGTTGGGGGGGGGTCCGATCAGCCCCAGCATTTT. It yields the protein CSVGGGSDQPQHF.

This rearrangement joins TRBV4-1 to TRBJ2-1; TRBD2 matches 9 bases. V lost 0 bases and J lost 7; bases outside the gene matches: 7. This CDR3 contains 16 residues. CDR1 and CDR2 (germline): MGHRA, YSYEKL. CDR3 protein: CASSQERLAGKNEQFF. The CDR3, as DNA: TGCGCCAGCAGCCAAGAAAGGCTAGCGGGGAAGAATGAGCAGTTCTTC.

The J gene is TRBJ1-1, the V gene TRBV19; D is perhaps TRBD1 (6 bases). Germline CDR1 is LNHDA and CDR2 is SQIVND (reference sequence). The CDR3 length is 14 residues. V lost 7 bases and J lost 4, with 16 bases in between. The CDR3 protein is CASTPLGGGTEAFF. In DNA, the CDR3 is TGTGCCAGTACCCCGCTGGGAGGGGGCACTGAAGCTTTCTTT.

The rearrangement uses TRBV30 and TRBJ2-7; 10 nucleotides align to TRBD1. Germline trimming cut 7 bases from V and 3 bases from J; bases unmatched to any gene: 12. The CDR3 covers 15 residues. Looked up from germline, CDR1 is GTSNPN and CDR2 is SVGIG (reference sequence). CDR3 protein: CASLGAGQGNYEQYF. As DNA, the CDR3 is TGTGCCTCCCTTGGAGCGGGACAGGGGAACTACGAGCAGTACTTC.